Described below is a single T cell receptor (beta chain) sequence and its context. What antigen it recognizes has not been identified. No base quality information exists; no much larger clone differs at one position. These data belong to a study of blood T cell repertoires in COVID-19 (TCRdb year 2020). About the study as a whole: The collaborator samples originated in the United States, Italy and Spain and spanned the acute and convalescent phases of COVID-19. The material from the prospective study consisted of cDNA or gDNA derived from T cells, B-cell-depleted T cells, or PBMCs. Deeply sampled blood TCRbeta repertoires from subjects exposed to, actively infected with, or recovered from COVID-19 were included in the dataset. The repertoires were made available in a free public database intended to serve as a resource for research on the immune response to SARS-CoV-2. Samples were obtained from the ongoing ImmuneRACE study (first 160 participants) and from about 1,300 subjects provided by 6 global collaborators. The sample metadata nearly always contained a de-identified subject ID, COVID-19 status, age in years and sex. Where available, HLA class I and class II types were obtained from metadata supplied by the sample provider rather than from assay-based typing. Overall study outcomes, separate from this receptor: Clinical and demographic metadata were provided uncurated, with the amount varying by source and participant.

V is cut back by 6 bases and J by 4 bases, with 11 bases in the junction unmatched. CDR1 KGHSH and CDR2 LQKENI were looked up in the germline V gene. Measured from the cysteine to the phenylalanine, the CDR3 is 15 residues long. Only the CDR3 portion is preserved as DNA: 45 bases, with reading frame beginning at the first base. The immunoSEQ Assay, a bias-controlled multiplex PCR, was used to amplify TCRbeta CDR3 regions from genomic DNA. The authors' analysis ran thus. Within the assay, amplification of reference gene primers was used to estimate how many nucleated cells each sample contained. Sequence reads were collapsed and filtered to measure the absolute abundance of every unique TCRbeta CDR3 rearrangement. For each sample, productive Simpson clonality was calculated as the square root of Simpson's diversity index over productive rearrangements. TCRdb provides this immuneACCESS table in a form limited to in-frame rearrangements. Some clones are lacking; in checked studies, under half of them reflect an unresolved V gene, and why the rest are absent is not known. V and J calls plus clone size are reproduced from that table; the DNA served to infer D and trimming. The sample has about 200,000 clones on record, less than 90% of them singletons. 0.7% to 0.8% of the sample comes from the top ten.

Collaborating institutions collected whole blood in K2EDTA tubes following their own protocols. Collaborator samples were shipped for TCRbeta analysis as frozen whole blood, isolated PBMCs, or DNA extracted from either sample type. The origin of this receptor is a woman in her sixties or seventies with acute or convalescent COVID-19. The V and J genes are TRBV18 and TRBJ2-7, with 8 bases in between that match TRBD1. The sample taken for sequencing was peripheral blood. The CDR3 loop reads CASSRGSQGAYEQYF. The sequenced DNA is TGTGCCAGCTCCCGGGGTTCGCAGGGGGCTTACGAGCAGTACTTC. Reference TRBV18 and TRBJ2-7 proteins supply the regions before and after the CDR3; the full variable domain is: NAGVMQNPRHLVRRRGQEARLRCSPMKGHSHVYWYRQLPEEGLKFMVYLQKENIIDESGMPKERFSAEFPKEGPSILRIQQVVRGDSAAYFCASSRGSQGAYEQYFGPGTRLTVT.